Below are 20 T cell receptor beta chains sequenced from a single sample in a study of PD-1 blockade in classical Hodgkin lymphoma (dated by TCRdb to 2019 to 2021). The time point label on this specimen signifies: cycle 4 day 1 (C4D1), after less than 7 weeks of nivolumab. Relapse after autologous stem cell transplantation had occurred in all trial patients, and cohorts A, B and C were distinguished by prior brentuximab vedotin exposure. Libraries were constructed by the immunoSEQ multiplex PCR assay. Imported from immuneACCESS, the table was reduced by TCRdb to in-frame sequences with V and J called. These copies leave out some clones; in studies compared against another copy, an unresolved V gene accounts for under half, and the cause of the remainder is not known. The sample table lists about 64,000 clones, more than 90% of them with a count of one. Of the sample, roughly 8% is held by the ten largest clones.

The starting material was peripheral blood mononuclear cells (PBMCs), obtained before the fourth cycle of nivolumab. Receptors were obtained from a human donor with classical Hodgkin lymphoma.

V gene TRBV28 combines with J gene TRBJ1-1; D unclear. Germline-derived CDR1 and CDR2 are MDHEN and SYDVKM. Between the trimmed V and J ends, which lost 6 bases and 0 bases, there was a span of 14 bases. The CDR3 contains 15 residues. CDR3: CASRRKQVMNTEAFF. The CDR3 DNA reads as TGTGCCAGCAGGAGGAAGCAGGTTATGAACACTGAAGCTTTCTTT.

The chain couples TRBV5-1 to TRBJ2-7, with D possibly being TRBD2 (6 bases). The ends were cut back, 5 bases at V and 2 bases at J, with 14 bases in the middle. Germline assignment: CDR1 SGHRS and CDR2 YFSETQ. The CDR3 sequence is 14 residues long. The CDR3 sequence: CASSSSGVPYEQYF. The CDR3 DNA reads TGCGCCAGCAGTTCATCGGGGGTCCCCTACGAGCAGTACTTC.

DNA for the CDR3: TGTGCCAGCTCACCAGGGGGCGACAGGAGCTCCTACGAGCAGTACTTC. Its protein is CASSPGGDRSSYEQYF. The chain links TRBV18 to TRBJ2-7; D is perhaps TRBD1 (6 bases). The germline V gene encodes CDR1 KGHSH and CDR2 LQKENI. Trimming took 2 bases from V and 0 from J, leaving 14 bases between them. CDR3 length: 16 residues.

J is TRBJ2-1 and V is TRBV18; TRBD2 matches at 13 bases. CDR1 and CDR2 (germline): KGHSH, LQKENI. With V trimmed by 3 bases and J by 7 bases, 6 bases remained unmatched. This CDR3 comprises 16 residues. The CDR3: CASSPTSGGARNEQFF. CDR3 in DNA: TGTGCCAGCTCACCTACTAGCGGGGGGGCAAGGAATGAGCAGTTCTTC.

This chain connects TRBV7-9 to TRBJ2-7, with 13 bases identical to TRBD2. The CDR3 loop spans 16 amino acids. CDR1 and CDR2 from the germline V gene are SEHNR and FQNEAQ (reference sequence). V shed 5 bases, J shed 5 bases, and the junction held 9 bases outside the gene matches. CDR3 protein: CASSQTSGRAFHEQYF. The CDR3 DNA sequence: TGTGCCAGCAGCCAAACTAGCGGGAGGGCTTTCCACGAGCAGTACTTC.

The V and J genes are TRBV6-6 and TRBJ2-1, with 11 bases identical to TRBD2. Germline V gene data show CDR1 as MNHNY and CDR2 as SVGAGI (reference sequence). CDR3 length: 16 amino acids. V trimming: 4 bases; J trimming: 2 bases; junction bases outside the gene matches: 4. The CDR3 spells CASSSLLAGAYNEQFF. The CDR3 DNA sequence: TGTGCCAGCAGTTCGCTACTAGCGGGGGCCTACAATGAGCAGTTCTTC.

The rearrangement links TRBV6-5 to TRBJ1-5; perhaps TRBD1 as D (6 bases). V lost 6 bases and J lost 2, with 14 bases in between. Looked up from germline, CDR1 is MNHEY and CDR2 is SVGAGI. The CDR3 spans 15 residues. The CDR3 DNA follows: TGTGCCAGCAGCTCACAGGGAACGGGCAATCAGCCCCAGCATTTT. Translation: CASSSQGTGNQPQHF.

As DNA, the CDR3 is TGTGCCAGCAGCGTAGGGGGCAGGGCAGGGGACGAGCAGTACTTC. Translated: CASSVGGRAGDEQYF. This rearrangement joins TRBV9 to TRBJ2-7, with a possible D match to TRBD1 (6 bases). CDR3 length: 15 residues. Trimming took 0 bases from V and 5 from J, leaving 15 bases between them. Germline CDR1 and CDR2: SGDLS and YYNGEE.

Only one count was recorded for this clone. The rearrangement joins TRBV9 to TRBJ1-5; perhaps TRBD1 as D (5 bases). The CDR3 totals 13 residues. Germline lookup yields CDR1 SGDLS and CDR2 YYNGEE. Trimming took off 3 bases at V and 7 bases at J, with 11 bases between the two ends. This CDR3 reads CASSAFGTQPQHF. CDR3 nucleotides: TGTGCCAGCAGCGCTTTCGGGACCCAGCCCCAGCATTTT.

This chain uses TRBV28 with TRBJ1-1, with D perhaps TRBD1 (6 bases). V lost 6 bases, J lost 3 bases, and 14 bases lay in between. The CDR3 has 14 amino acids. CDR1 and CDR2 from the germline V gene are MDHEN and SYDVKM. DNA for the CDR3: TGTGCCAGCAGATCCCCCCAGGGGTACACTGAAGCTTTCTTT. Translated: CASRSPQGYTEAFF.

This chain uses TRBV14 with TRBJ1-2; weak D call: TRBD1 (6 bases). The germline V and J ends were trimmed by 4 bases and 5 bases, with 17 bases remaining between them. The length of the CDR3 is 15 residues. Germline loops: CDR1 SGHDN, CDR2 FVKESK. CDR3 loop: CASSPMTGDLYGYTF. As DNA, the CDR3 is TGTGCCAGCAGCCCCATGACAGGAGATTTATATGGCTACACCTTC.

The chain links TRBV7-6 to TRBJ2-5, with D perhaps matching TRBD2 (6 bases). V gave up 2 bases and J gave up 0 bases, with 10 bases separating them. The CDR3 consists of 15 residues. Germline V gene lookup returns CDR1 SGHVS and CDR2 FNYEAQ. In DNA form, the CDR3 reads TGTGCCAGCAGCTTAATGGCTAGCGACCAAGAGACCCAGTACTTC. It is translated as CASSLMASDQETQYF. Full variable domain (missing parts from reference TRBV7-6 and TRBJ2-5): GAGVSQSPRYKVTKRGQDVALRCDPISGHVSLYWYRQALGQGPEFLTYFNYEAQQDKSGLPNDRFSAERPEGSISTLTIQRTEQRDSAMYRCASSLMASDQETQYFGPGTRLLVL.

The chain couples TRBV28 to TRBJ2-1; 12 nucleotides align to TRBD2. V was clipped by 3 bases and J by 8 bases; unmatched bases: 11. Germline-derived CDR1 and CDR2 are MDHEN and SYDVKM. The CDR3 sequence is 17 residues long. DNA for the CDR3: TGTGCCAGCAGTTTCGGGACTAGCGGGTCTACTTTCTATGAGCAGTTCTTC. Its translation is CASSFGTSGSTFYEQFF.

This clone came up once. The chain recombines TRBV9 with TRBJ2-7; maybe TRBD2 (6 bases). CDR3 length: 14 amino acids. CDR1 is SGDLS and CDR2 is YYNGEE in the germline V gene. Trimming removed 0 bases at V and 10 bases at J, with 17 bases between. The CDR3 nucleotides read TGTGCCAGCAGCGTAGAGGGACTCCCATCGGTTCAGTACTTC. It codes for CASSVEGLPSVQYF.

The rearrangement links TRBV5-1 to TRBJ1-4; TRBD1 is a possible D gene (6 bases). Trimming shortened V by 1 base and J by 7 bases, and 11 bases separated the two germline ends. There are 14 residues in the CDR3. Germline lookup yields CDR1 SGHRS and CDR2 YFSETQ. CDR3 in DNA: TGCGCCAGCAGCTTGCTAGGGGGAGGTGAAAAACTGTTTTTT. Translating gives CASSLLGGGEKLFF.

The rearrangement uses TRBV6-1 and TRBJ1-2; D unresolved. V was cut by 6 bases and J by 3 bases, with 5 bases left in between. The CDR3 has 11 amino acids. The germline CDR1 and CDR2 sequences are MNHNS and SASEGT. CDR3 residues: CASSRDYGYTF. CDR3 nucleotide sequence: TGTGCCAGCAGCCGGGACTATGGCTACACCTTC.

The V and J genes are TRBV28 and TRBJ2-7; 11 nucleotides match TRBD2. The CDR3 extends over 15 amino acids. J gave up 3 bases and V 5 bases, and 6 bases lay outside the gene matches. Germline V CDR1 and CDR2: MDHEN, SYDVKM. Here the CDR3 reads CASSPTSGSYYEQYF. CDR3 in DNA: TGTGCCAGCAGTCCAACTAGCGGGAGTTACTACGAGCAGTACTTC.

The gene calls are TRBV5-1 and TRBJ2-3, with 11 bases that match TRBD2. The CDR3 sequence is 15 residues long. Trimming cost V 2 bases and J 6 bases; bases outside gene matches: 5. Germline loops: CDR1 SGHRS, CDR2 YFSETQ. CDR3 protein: CASSFSGGEGDTQYF. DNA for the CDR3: TGCGCCAGCAGCTTTAGCGGGGGGGAAGGCGATACGCAGTATTTT.

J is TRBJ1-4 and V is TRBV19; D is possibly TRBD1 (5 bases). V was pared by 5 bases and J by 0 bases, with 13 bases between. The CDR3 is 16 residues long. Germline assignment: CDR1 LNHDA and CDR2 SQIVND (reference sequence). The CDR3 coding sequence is TGTGCCAGTAGTGGGGGGACGGATACAACTAATGAAAAACTGTTTTTT. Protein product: CASSGGTDTTNEKLFF.

The CDR3 bases are TGTGCCAGCAATCGACAGGGGCTCAATCAGCCCCAGCATTTT. Translating gives CASNRQGLNQPQHF. The chain recombines TRBV6-1 with TRBJ1-5, with TRBD1 matching 8 bases. V shed 7 bases, J shed 3 bases, and the junction held 5 bases outside the gene matches. In germline, CDR1 is MNHNS, CDR2 SASEGT. The CDR3 runs 14 residues.